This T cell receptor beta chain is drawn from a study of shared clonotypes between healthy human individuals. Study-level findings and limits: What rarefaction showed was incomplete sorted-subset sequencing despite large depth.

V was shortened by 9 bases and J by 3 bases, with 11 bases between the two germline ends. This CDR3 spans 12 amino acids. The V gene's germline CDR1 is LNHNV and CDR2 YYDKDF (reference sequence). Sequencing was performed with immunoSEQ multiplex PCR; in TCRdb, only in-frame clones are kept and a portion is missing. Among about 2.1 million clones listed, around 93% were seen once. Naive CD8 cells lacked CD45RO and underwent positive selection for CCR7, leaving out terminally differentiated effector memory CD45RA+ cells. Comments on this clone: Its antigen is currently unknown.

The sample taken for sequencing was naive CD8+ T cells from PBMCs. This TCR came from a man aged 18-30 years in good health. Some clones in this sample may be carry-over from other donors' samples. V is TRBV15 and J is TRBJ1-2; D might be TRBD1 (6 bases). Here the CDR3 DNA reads TGTGCCACTCAGACAGGATACTATGGCTACACCTTC. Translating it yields CATQTGYYGYTF.